The TCR beta chain described here comes from a study of T cell repertoires in cytomegalovirus infection. Study overall: The public TCR beta signatures pointed to both CMV infection and matching HLA type.

A note on this clonotype: What it recognizes is unknown.

General study findings and limits: Clonotypes of TCR beta that were HLA-C-restricted and CMV-specific dominated the ex vivo response.

MiXCR was run by TCRdb on the reads, yielding one entry per CDR3 protein. Among about a million distinct CDR3 sequences listed, approximately 31% were seen once. This receptor was taken from a human donor in good health (CMV status not recorded). Some clones in this sample may be carry-over from other donors' samples. Sequences were derived from cultured CD8+ T cells from PBMCs, sampled from culture after CMV antigen stimulation.

CDR3: CASSFVGGEEGYTF. Here the CDR3 DNA reads TGTGCCAGCAGTTTCGTTGGGGGCGAAGAGGGCTACACCTTC. The J gene is TRBJ1-2, the V gene TRBV27, with TRBD1 as a possible D gene (6 bases). The V end was cut by 3 bases, the J end by 8 bases, with 16 bases between. Germline V CDR1 and CDR2: MNHEY, SMNVEV (reference sequence). The CDR3 runs to 14 residues.